This T cell receptor beta chain was recorded in a study of blood T cell repertoires in COVID-19. Study information: PBMCs, B-cell-depleted T cells, or T cells provided the cDNA or gDNA that made up the material.

In the study's own analysis: Researchers report that nucleated cell counts were estimated from reference gene primer amplification. Assay used: immunoSEQ multiplex PCR; TCRdb lists only in-frame clones, some missing. V and J calls and clone size come straight from that table; D and trimming were deduced from the DNA. The sample lists about 240,000 clones, 83% occurring once. The V end lost 1 base, the J end lost 6 bases, and 21 bases lay between the germline ends. This CDR3 spans 17 amino acids. Per the germline V gene, CDR1 is MNHEY and CDR2 is SVGEGT. This TCR came from a woman between 35 and 50 years old who had been exposed to COVID-19. The chain combines TRBV6-2 or TRBV6-3 with TRBJ1-2; D is perhaps TRBD1 (5 bases). Sequencing was carried out using PBMCs or T cells enriched from blood (not recorded which). The CDR3 spells CASSYFPTEVWVDGYTF. As DNA, the CDR3 is TGTGCCAGCAGTTACTTCCCGACAGAGGTGTGGGTCGATGGCTACACCTTC.